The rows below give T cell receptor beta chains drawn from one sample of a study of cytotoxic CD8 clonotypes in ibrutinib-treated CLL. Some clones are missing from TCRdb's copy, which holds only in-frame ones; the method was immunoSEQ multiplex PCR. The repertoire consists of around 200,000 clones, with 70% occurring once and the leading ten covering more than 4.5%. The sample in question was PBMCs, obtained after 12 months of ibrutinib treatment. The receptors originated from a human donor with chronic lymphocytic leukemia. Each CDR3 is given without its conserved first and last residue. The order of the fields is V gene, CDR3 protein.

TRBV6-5 ASRSSAGPEGEQY
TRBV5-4 ASSPGQYNEQF
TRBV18 ASTGDQNQPQH
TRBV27 ASSLSRMSNQPQH
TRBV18 ASSLTSNEDTQY
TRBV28 ASSPLAGYYEQY
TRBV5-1 ASSLVGRTDTQY
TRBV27 ATAGWGRGTGELF
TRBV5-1 ASKASGSTDTQY
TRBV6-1 ASSSATPGSDEQY
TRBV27 ASSQRDKDHVYGYT
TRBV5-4 ASSLRVTGGGYT
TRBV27 ASSLSATGVDEQF
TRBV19 ASSILGEGSYNEQF
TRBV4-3 ASSPPGSGANVLT
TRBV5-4 ASSPTLGTQY
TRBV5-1 ASSLAATSSYNEQF
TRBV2 ASKTGTAMNTEAF
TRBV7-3 ASSLTGGKVRSYNEQF
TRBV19 ASSITGGNYGYT
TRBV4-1 ASSQHRDLNTEAF
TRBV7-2 ASSQRLAGSHEQY
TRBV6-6 ASFEGSTEAF
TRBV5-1 ASSSEGSGETQY
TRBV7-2 ASSLRQGAYNEQF
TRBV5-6 ASSLRGGPHEQY
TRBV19 ASSIGGSEAF